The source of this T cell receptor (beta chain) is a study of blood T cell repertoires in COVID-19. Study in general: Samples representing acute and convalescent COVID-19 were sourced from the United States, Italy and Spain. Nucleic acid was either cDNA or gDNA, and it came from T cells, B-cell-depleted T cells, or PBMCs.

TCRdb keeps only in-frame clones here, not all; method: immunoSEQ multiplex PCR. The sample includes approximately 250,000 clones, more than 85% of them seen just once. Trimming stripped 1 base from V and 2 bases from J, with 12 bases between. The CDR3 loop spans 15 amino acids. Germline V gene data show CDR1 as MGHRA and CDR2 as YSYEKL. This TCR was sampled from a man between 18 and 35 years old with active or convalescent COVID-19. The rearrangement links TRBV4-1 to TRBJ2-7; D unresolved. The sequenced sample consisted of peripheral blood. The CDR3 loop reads CASSQGSTTPYEQYF. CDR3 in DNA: TGCGCCAGCAGCCAAGGGTCCACTACCCCCTACGAGCAGTACTTC.